This T cell receptor (beta chain) is drawn from a study of blood T cell repertoires in COVID-19. Study-level information: Italy, Spain and the United States were the sources of the convalescent and acute COVID-19 samples. From T cells, B-cell-depleted T cells, or PBMCs came the material, which was cDNA or gDNA.

After removal of 2 bases from V and 4 bases from J, the junction contained 7 bases not matched to a gene. Germline CDR1 reads SGHNT; CDR2 reads YYREEE (reference sequence). This CDR3 comprises 15 residues. Two negative PCRs, clearance, or symptom resolution were required of recovered Cohort 3 donors. In the original workflow: Quantification of nucleated cells was approximated via reference gene primer amplification. Generated by immunoSEQ multiplex PCR, the TCRdb table keeps only in-frame clones and is missing some. The V and J calls and the clone size are those of that table, but D and trimming were determined from the DNA. The sample gives approximately 290,000 clones, 80% to 90% of which show up once; 4% to 4.5% is in the top ten.

The sequence came from a woman under 40 who had recovered from COVID-19. The sample comprised PBMCs or T cells enriched from blood (not recorded which). J is TRBJ2-7 and V is TRBV5-4; 9 bases map to TRBD1. CDR3 sequence: CASSFRDRVGYEQYF. The CDR3 DNA reads TGTGCCAGCAGCTTCAGGGACAGGGTCGGGTACGAGCAGTACTTC.